One and the same sample provided the 23 T cell receptor beta chains below, sequenced in a study of blood T cell repertoires in COVID-19. The repertoire was sequenced with immunoSEQ multiplex PCR; TCRdb's copy has only in-frame clones and lacks some. The data contain 150,000 or so clones, roughly 85% of them singletons. The sequenced sample consisted of peripheral blood. Every receptor here comes from a human donor with acute or convalescent COVID-19. The donor label of this sample is uncertain.

This clone has only a few counts. This chain joins TRBV23-1 and TRBJ2-3, with D uncertain. TRBV23-1 is an ORF; its function is uncertain. The CDR3 is 17 amino acids. V was pared by 4 bases and J by 2 bases, with 19 bases between. This CDR3 reads CASSLYSRQAPTDTQYF. The CDR3 nucleotides read TGCGCCAGCAGTCTTTACTCCCGACAAGCACCCACAGATACGCAGTATTTT.

Here the CDR3 reads CASSLSGVHYGYTF. The CDR3 region has the DNA TGTGCCAGCAGTTTATCAGGGGTCCACTATGGCTACACCTTC. The chain combines TRBV28 with TRBJ1-2, with a possible D match to TRBD1 (6 bases). In germline, CDR1 is MDHEN, CDR2 SYDVKM. V shed 1 base and J shed 3 bases, with 9 bases lying between them. The CDR3 extends over 14 amino acids.

This chain joins TRBV3-1 (or the pseudogene TRBV3-2) and TRBJ1-1, with no clear D. The germline V gene encodes CDR1 LGHDT and CDR2 YNNKEL (reference sequence). The CDR3 runs 14 residues. The V and J ends lost 4 bases and 3 bases respectively, with 12 bases between them. This chain's CDR3 is CASSPGGLDTEAFF. CDR3 nucleotides: TGTGCCAGCAGCCCCGGCGGACTTGACACTGAAGCTTTCTTT.

J is TRBJ1-3 and V is TRBV6-1; no firm D call. Germline-derived CDR1 and CDR2 are MNHNS and SASEGT. CDR3 length: 16 amino acids. The V gene lost 3 bases and the J gene lost 0 bases, with 12 bases spanning the gap. The CDR3 reads CASSDRRSSSGNTIYF. In DNA, the CDR3 is TGTGCCAGCAGTGACAGGAGGAGTAGCTCTGGAAACACCATATATTTT.

V is TRBV18 and J is TRBJ1-1, with 8 bases that match TRBD1. Germline V CDR1 and CDR2: KGHSH, LQKENI. This CDR3 comprises 16 residues. J lost 1 base, V lost 0 bases, and 4 bases had no gene match. CDR3 sequence (DNA): TGTGCCAGCTCACCACCGGACAGGGCGGAGAACACTGAAGCTTTCTTT. Translating gives CASSPPDRAENTEAFF.

The chain employs TRBV19 and TRBJ1-6; tentatively, D is TRBD1 (6 bases). The V gene's germline CDR1 is LNHDA and CDR2 SQIVND (reference sequence). CDR3 length: 13 amino acids. Between the trimmed V and J ends, which lost 9 bases and 10 bases, there was a span of 16 bases. CDR3: CASSGRGESPLHF. In nucleotides, the CDR3 is TGTGCCAGCTCCGGCAGGGGTGAGTCACCCCTCCACTTT.

Regarding this clone: The identical CDR3 is also encoded by other nucleotide sequences in the sample. The chain couples TRBV7-3 to TRBJ1-6; 8 positions agree with TRBD1. The ends lost 3 bases at V and 7 bases at J; junction bases unmatched: 5. This CDR3 spans 15 amino acids. CDR1 SGHTA and CDR2 FQGTGA come from the germline V gene. The CDR3 here is CASSLTGTGNSPLHF. For the CDR3, the DNA is TGTGCCAGCAGCTTGACCGGGACAGGAAATTCACCCCTCCACTTT.

This chain joins TRBV19 and TRBJ1-6; D might be TRBD1 (6 bases). V was trimmed by 5 bases and J by 10 bases, leaving 18 bases between them. Per germline, CDR1 LNHDA and CDR2 SQIVND (reference sequence). The CDR3 covers 15 residues. The chain's CDR3 is CASSPQVAGESPLHF. For the CDR3, the DNA is TGTGCCAGTAGTCCACAGGTGGCAGGGGAATCACCCCTCCACTTT.

The gene calls are TRBV5-1 and TRBJ2-2; maybe TRBD2 (5 bases). Germline assignment: CDR1 SGHRS and CDR2 YFSETQ. V lost 6 bases and J lost 4, with 13 bases in between. This CDR3 has 14 amino acids. CDR3 coding DNA: TGCGCCAGCACGGAGGCGCAGGTCACCGGGGAGCTGTTTTTT. This encodes CASTEAQVTGELFF.

The chain recombines TRBV5-4 with TRBJ1-4, with TRBD1 matching 7 bases. The germline V gene has CDR1 SGHNT and CDR2 YYREEE (reference sequence). This CDR3 region has 15 residues. V gave up 3 bases and J gave up 6 bases; unmatched junction bases: 8. The CDR3 reads CASSSTAGGHEKLFF. CDR3 coding DNA: TGTGCCAGCAGCTCGACGGCAGGGGGGCATGAAAAACTGTTTTTT.

The V and J genes are TRBV11-2 and TRBJ1-1, with D uncertain. Germline V gene lookup returns CDR1 SGHAT and CDR2 FQNNGV. V was cut by 7 bases and J by 4 bases, with 22 bases left in between. The CDR3 covers 16 residues. The chain's CDR3 is CASTNPNRRRSTEAFF. The CDR3 DNA sequence: TGTGCCAGCACCAACCCCAACCGTCGGAGGTCCACTGAAGCTTTCTTT.

This chain links TRBV18 with TRBJ1-1; no clear D gene. V was shortened by 0 bases and J by 8 bases, with 10 bases between the two germline ends. This CDR3 spans 13 amino acids. Germline V CDR1 and CDR2: KGHSH, LQKENI. This chain's CDR3 is CASSPPGAVEAFF. Here the CDR3 DNA reads TGTGCCAGCTCACCACCCGGAGCGGTCGAAGCTTTCTTT.

The J gene is TRBJ2-1, the V gene TRBV19; maybe TRBD1 (7 bases). Trimming shortened V by 3 bases and J by 4 bases, and 16 bases separated the two germline ends. The CDR3 loop spans 16 amino acids. Looked up from germline, CDR1 is LNHDA and CDR2 is SQIVND (reference sequence). As DNA, the CDR3 is TGTGCCAGTAGTATCGGTGCGGGACAGCGTTACAATGAGCAGTTCTTC. This encodes CASSIGAGQRYNEQFF. Drawing the rest from reference TRBV19 and TRBJ2-1, the complete variable domain is DGGITQSPKYLFRKEGQNVTLSCEQNLNHDAMYWYRQDPGQGLRLIYYSQIVNDFQKGDIAEGYSVSREKKESFPLTVTSAQKNPTAFYLCASSIGAGQRYNEQFFGPGTRLTVL.

The chain recombines TRBV7-2 with TRBJ1-3; possible D gene TRBD1, 5 bases. V lost 5 bases to trimming and J lost 0 bases, with 8 bases between them. CDR3 length equals 14 residues. Germline values: CDR1 SGHTA, CDR2 FQGNSA. CDR3 sequence: CASSRGLSGNTIYF. In nucleotides, the CDR3 is TGTGCCAGCAGCCGGGGACTCTCTGGAAACACCATATATTTT.

This rearrangement joins TRBV30 to TRBJ1-3, with D possibly being TRBD1 (5 bases). Trimming took 3 bases from V and 4 from J, leaving 10 bases between them. This CDR3 contains 13 residues. Germline V gene data show CDR1 as GTSNPN and CDR2 as SVGIG (reference sequence). In nucleotides, the CDR3 is TGTGCCTGGAGCGAAGGGGCAGGAAACACCATATATTTT. Protein: CAWSEGAGNTIYF.

Details on this clone: Germline and junction disagree at one end, which may indicate a read error. This chain uses TRBV5-4 with TRBJ1-1; 8 bases line up with TRBD1. The CDR3 covers 12 residues. CDR1 is SGHNT and CDR2 is YYREEE in the germline V gene (reference sequence). The CDR3 reads CASTYRGSEAFF. The DNA for the CDR3 is TGTGCCAGCACCTACAGGGGGTCTGAGGCTTTCTTT.

The V and J genes are TRBV19 and TRBJ2-6, with D uncertain. Trimming removed 5 bases at V and 1 base at J, with 3 bases between. This CDR3 is built from 13 residues. Germline assignment: CDR1 LNHDA and CDR2 SQIVND (reference sequence). CDR3 sequence reads: CASSPSGANVLTF. The CDR3 nucleotides read TGTGCCAGTAGTCCGTCTGGGGCCAACGTCCTGACTTTC.

This clone was counted only a few times. This chain connects TRBV12-5 to TRBJ1-5; 7 nucleotides line up with TRBD1. Germline loops: CDR1 LGHNT, CDR2 FRNRAP. The CDR3 contains 13 residues. The V and J ends lost 5 bases and 5 bases, in that order; junction bases with no gene match: 3. CDR3 nucleotides: TGTGCTAGTGGTCCCGACAGGGATCAGCCCCAGCATTTT. It codes for CASGPDRDQPQHF.

This sequence joins TRBV24-1 and TRBJ1-6; 8 nucleotides line up with TRBD1. The CDR3 spans 16 residues. Trimming cost V 8 bases and J 3 bases; bases outside gene matches: 8. Germline V gives CDR1 KGHDR, CDR2 SFDVKD. This CDR3 is CATIPAGGFYNSPLHF. The CDR3 nucleotides are TGTGCCACCATCCCCGCAGGGGGCTTCTATAATTCACCCCTCCACTTT.

The gene calls are TRBV3-1 (or the pseudogene TRBV3-2) and TRBJ2-5; 8 bases fit TRBD1. The ends lost 0 bases at V and 2 bases at J; junction bases unmatched: 11. Per germline, CDR1 LGHDT and CDR2 YNNKEL (reference sequence). The CDR3 spans 18 residues. The CDR3 coding sequence is TGTGCCAGCAGCCAAGAATTCTCAACGCAGGGGGCTCAAGAGACCCAGTACTTC. This encodes CASSQEFSTQGAQETQYF.

Concerning this clone itself: Other DNA sequences in this specimen translate into the identical CDR3. The chain couples TRBV29-1 to TRBJ1-4; TRBD1 might be the D (5 bases). Germline V gene data show CDR1 as SQVTM and CDR2 as ANQGSEA. V was cut by 6 bases and J by 5 bases, with 13 bases left in between. The CDR3 is 13 amino acids. This CDR3 reads CSVSRALNEKLFF. Here the CDR3 DNA reads TGCAGCGTAAGCAGGGCCCTCAATGAAAAACTGTTTTTT.

This clone was counted once. The chain combines TRBV27 with TRBJ2-3; D perhaps matches TRBD1 (5 bases). V lost 8 bases and J 0 bases, leaving 21 bases between the germline ends. Germline-derived CDR1 and CDR2 are MNHEY and SMNVEV (reference sequence). The CDR3 is 17 amino acids. The CDR3 loop is CASSRSPPRQSTDTQYF. The CDR3 nucleotides read TGTGCCAGCTCAAGGTCGCCTCCGAGACAGAGCACAGATACGCAGTATTTT.

The V call is TRBV11-3, the J call TRBJ1-1, with D perhaps matching TRBD1 (5 bases). Germline V gene sequence: CDR1 SGHNT, CDR2 YENEEA. Trimming stripped 5 bases from V and 8 bases from J, with 9 bases between. The CDR3 loop spans 11 amino acids. The CDR3 region is CASSPGLEAFF. CDR3 DNA: TGTGCCAGCAGCCCGGGACTCGAAGCTTTCTTT.